What follows is one TCR beta chain and its context. This sample is drawn from a study of T-cell reconstitution after alpha-beta-depleted transplantation in children. The TCRbeta library incorporated unique molecular identifiers. TCRdb ran MiXCR on the PCR reads and lists one entry per CDR3 protein. In the table there are about 610,000 distinct CDR3 sequences, over 9.5% of which are singletons. Germline V gives CDR1 DFQATT, CDR2 SNEGSKA (reference sequence). The CDR3 runs to 16 residues. V lost 0 bases to trimming and J lost 7 bases; unmatched junction nucleotides: 12. The chain employs TRBV20-1 and TRBJ2-3; 8 bases agree with TRBD2. The sample in question was PBMCs from the stem cell graft donor, obtained from the stem cell graft. The sequence was collected from a human donor who donated a stem cell graft to a child with acute myeloid leukemia. This chain's CDR3 is CSARDPREGLGNTQYF. The CDR3 DNA reads TGCAGTGCTAGAGATCCCCGGGAGGGTTTAGGTAATACGCAGTATTTT.